This T cell receptor (beta chain) stems from a study of radiotherapy plus CTLA-4 blockade in lung cancer. The wider study: Disease control was present in 31% of patients, and objective responses in around 18%. General study results and limits: After treatment with radiotherapy plus ipilimumab, TCR clones that came from the tumor expanded in blood.

Using immunoSEQ multiplex PCR, the repertoire was profiled, and TCRdb retains in-frame clones only, with some absent. The table includes about 98,000 clones, around four fifths detected once. Focal radiation and CTLA-4 blockade (ipilimumab) were tested in chemo-refractory metastatic non-small-cell lung cancer patients. The CDR3 totals 16 residues. Germline lookup yields CDR1 SGHTA and CDR2 FQGNSA. V was cut by 5 bases and J by 7 bases, with 23 bases left in between. A remark on this clone: Its cognate antigen is unknown.

The receptor comes from a human donor with non-small cell lung cancer who had a partial response to radiotherapy plus ipilimumab. The chain combines TRBV7-2 with TRBJ1-2; D unresolved. Source: peripheral blood, taken from a patient treated with radiotherapy plus ipilimumab. CDR3 bases: TGTGCCAGCAGCCCTATAGATCGGGGATGGGCCTTTGGCTACACCTTC. This sequence encodes CASSPIDRGWAFGYTF.